This T cell receptor beta chain is from a study of blood T cell repertoires in COVID-19. Study in general: COVID-19 samples collected from the United States, Italy and Spain covered acute and convalescent phases.

V was cut by 0 bases and J by 3 bases, with 12 bases left in between. This CDR3 has 15 residues. CDR1 is SGHTA, CDR2 FQGTGA, per germline. The data were produced by immunoSEQ multiplex PCR, yet TCRdb's version contains in-frame clones alone and is incomplete. The data contain 69,000 or so clones, more than 80% of them singletons. The sequenced material came from peripheral blood. The sequence came from a man aged 45-65 years with COVID-19, enrolled during active disease. The chain has TRBV7-3 and TRBJ2-7, with D possibly being TRBD1 (7 bases). The CDR3 spells CASSLTEGALYEQYF. CDR3 nucleotide sequence: TGTGCCAGCAGCTTAACGGAGGGGGCTCTCTACGAGCAGTACTTC.